This T cell receptor (beta chain) was found in a study of T cell responses to AZD1222 COVID-19 vaccine. The CDR3 spans 14 residues. Looked up from germline, CDR1 is SGHRS and CDR2 is YFSETQ. Trimming left V 4 bases short and J 0 bases short, with 7 bases between. Sequencing used immunoSEQ multiplex PCR; TCRdb keeps in-frame clones, though not all of them. The sample carries over 100,000 clones, 90% recorded once. Study conclusions and caveats: Females outnumbered males among donors, who were mostly white British; clonal diversity was possibly underestimated.

With respect to this clone: The antigen remains unidentified.

The chain combines TRBV5-1 with TRBJ1-4; unclear D gene. This receptor was identified in an adult in good health. The material was peripheral blood, obtained on day 0 of AZD1222 vaccination. CDR3 residues: CASSPDATNEKLFF. The CDR3 bases are TGCGCCAGCAGCCCAGACGCAACTAATGAAAAACTGTTTTTT.